This passage covers 16 T cell receptor beta chains from one sample sequenced in a study of Ad26.COV2.S vaccination and SARS-CoV-2 variants. Sequencing was performed with immunoSEQ multiplex PCR; in TCRdb, only in-frame clones are kept and a portion is missing. The data hold 510,000 or so clones, with around nine tenths observed a single time. As for treatment: roughly 19 received Ad26.COV2.S at low or high dose, single or two shots; several received placebo; per-sample allocation not given. Collection of the samples took place on day 63 after the first injection of vaccine or placebo. The source was peripheral blood, collected in a trial of Ad26.COV2.S vaccine versus placebo. These receptors originate from a person between 18 and 65 years old who received the Ad26.COV2.S COVID-19 vaccine or a placebo.

This clone has only a few counts. The V and J genes are TRBV5-4 and TRBJ2-1; 12 bases are a match to TRBD2. Losses at the gene ends were 4 bases for V and 9 bases for J; bases not matched to a gene: 11. This CDR3 spans 16 amino acids. Germline V CDR1 and CDR2: SGHNT, YYREEE (reference sequence). The chain's CDR3 is CASSASSGRVRGEQFF. The CDR3 bases are TGTGCCAGCAGCGCCTCTAGCGGGAGGGTCCGCGGTGAGCAGTTCTTC.

V gene TRBV5-1 combines with J gene TRBJ2-1, with TRBD1 as a possible D gene (6 bases). Trimming removed 1 base at V and 0 bases at J, with 11 bases between. Germline lookup yields CDR1 SGHRS and CDR2 YFSETQ. CDR3 size: 16 residues. CDR3 nucleotides: TGCGCCAGCAGCTTGAACGGACAGAGCTCCTACAATGAGCAGTTCTTC. Amino acids: CASSLNGQSSYNEQFF.

This chain links TRBV29-1 with TRBJ2-5, with D maybe TRBD1 (6 bases). Trimming stripped 6 bases from V and 5 bases from J, with 16 bases between. The CDR3 runs 13 residues. Germline CDR1 reads SQVTM; CDR2 reads ANQGSEA. In nucleotides, the CDR3 is TGCAGCGTGGATACAGGGAGCCTGGAGACCCAGTACTTC. Protein product: CSVDTGSLETQYF.

This clone appeared a few times. The chain uses TRBV6-2 or TRBV6-3 and TRBJ1-5; the D is unclear. CDR1 is MNHEY and CDR2 is SVGEGT in the germline V gene. CDR3 length: 14 residues. V was clipped by 4 bases and J by 2 bases, with 9 bases between them. CDR3 in DNA: TGTGCCAGCAGTTGGCATCATGGCAATCAGCCCCAGCATTTT. This encodes CASSWHHGNQPQHF.

The chain has TRBV25-1 and TRBJ1-3; D is unresolved. Germline loops: CDR1 MGHDK, CDR2 SYGVNS. Trimming cost V 9 bases and J 3 bases, with 27 bases left between them. The CDR3 extends over 18 amino acids. CDR3 sequence (DNA): TGTGCCAGAGACGGAAGGGTGCGGGTCCTTGGTTGTGGAAACACCATATATTTT. Translated: CARDGRVRVLGCGNTIYF.

This clone was observed a handful of times. The genes are TRBV28 and TRBJ1-2, with 7 bases lining up with TRBD1. This CDR3 is 16 amino acids long. J lost 3 bases, V lost 5 bases, and 12 bases had no gene match. CDR1 is MDHEN, CDR2 SYDVKM, per germline. CDR3 in DNA: TGTGCCAGCAGTGCGGGACAGAGGAATTTCGACTATGGCTACACCTTC. It specifies CASSAGQRNFDYGYTF.

The chain links TRBV2 to TRBJ1-5, with 12 bases lining up with TRBD1. The CDR3 has 17 amino acids. V shed 9 bases, J shed 6 bases, and the junction held 15 bases outside the gene matches. The germline V gene has CDR1 SNHLY and CDR2 FYNNEI. As DNA, the CDR3 is TGTGCCAGTTCCCGGGACAGGGGGCGCATAGACGTTCAGCCCCAGCATTTT. As protein: CASSRDRGRIDVQPQHF.

V usage is TRBV6-5 and J usage is TRBJ1-3; unclear D gene. Trimming took 7 bases from V and 3 from J, leaving 13 bases between them. Germline V gene lookup returns CDR1 MNHEY and CDR2 SVGAGI. The CDR3 length is 14 residues. The CDR3 spells CASKREESGNTIYF. For the CDR3, the DNA is TGTGCCAGCAAACGGGAAGAGAGTGGAAACACCATATATTTT.

This chain connects TRBV4-2 to TRBJ2-1; TRBD2 aligns across 7 bases. The CDR3 has 15 amino acids. V shed 8 bases and J 3 bases; nucleotides not matched to a gene: 10. Germline V gene sequence: CDR1 LGHNA, CDR2 YNFKEQ. The CDR3 bases are TGTGCCAGCGCCATAGCGGGTAGCGGCTACAATGAGCAGTTCTTC. Translated: CASAIAGSGYNEQFF.

The chain is built from TRBV28 and TRBJ2-1; 12 bases are shared with TRBD1. Trimming at V came to 8 bases and at J to 10 bases, leaving 12 bases not matched to a gene. CDR1 and CDR2 (germline): MDHEN, SYDVKM. This CDR3 is built from 15 residues. In DNA form, the CDR3 reads TGTGCCAGCGGCTCCCCGGGACAGGGGGCTAGGGAGCAGTTCTTC. It yields the protein CASGSPGQGAREQFF.

This chain connects TRBV6-1 to TRBJ1-6; D gene ambiguous. Trimming took 2 bases from V and 14 from J, leaving 13 bases between them. CDR1 is MNHNS and CDR2 is SASEGT in the germline V gene. This CDR3 has 13 residues. The CDR3: CASSEQARGSLHF. In DNA form, the CDR3 reads TGTGCCAGCAGTGAACAGGCACGAGGGTCCCTCCACTTT.

With regard to this clone: The sample contains more than one DNA sequence encoding this CDR3. J is TRBJ2-1 and V is TRBV5-1, with TRBD2 matching 14 bases. This CDR3 comprises 15 residues. CDR1 SGHRS and CDR2 YFSETQ come from the germline V gene. The ends lost 3 bases at V and 5 bases at J; junction bases unmatched: 1. The CDR3 region has the DNA TGCGCCAGCAGCTCGGGACTAGCGGGGGACAATGAGCAGTTCTTC. Protein: CASSSGLAGDNEQFF.

The chain links TRBV28 to TRBJ2-7; 9 nucleotides match TRBD1. Unmatched junction bases numbered 10, after V lost 4 bases and J lost 6 bases. The CDR3 totals 15 residues. Looked up from germline, CDR1 is MDHEN and CDR2 is SYDVKM. CDR3 nucleotide sequence: TGTGCCAGCAGTTCAACCGGGACAGGGTCGACCGAGCAGTACTTC. This codes for CASSSTGTGSTEQYF.

The rearrangement joins TRBV19 to TRBJ1-5; 7 bases line up with TRBD1. The length of the CDR3 is 19 residues. The germline V gene has CDR1 LNHDA and CDR2 SQIVND (reference sequence). Losses at the gene ends were 0 bases for V and 2 bases for J; bases not matched to a gene: 13. This CDR3 is CASSIDQRLTGVGNQPQHF. The CDR3 bases are TGTGCCAGTAGTATAGATCAACGACTAACAGGGGTTGGCAATCAGCCCCAGCATTTT.

The V and J genes are TRBV27 and TRBJ2-4; D is perhaps TRBD2 (7 bases). Germline assignment: CDR1 MNHEY and CDR2 SMNVEV (reference sequence). V lost 6 bases and J lost 9, with 15 bases in between. CDR3 length equals 13 residues. The CDR3, as DNA: TGTGCCAGCAGCGGGGGGCGAGGGAGCATTCAGTACTTC. It codes for CASSGGRGSIQYF.

This clone occurred a few times. V and J are TRBV28 and TRBJ2-7; tentative D call: TRBD2 (6 bases). The CDR3 consists of 13 residues. CDR1 and CDR2 from the germline V gene are MDHEN and SYDVKM. The V and J ends lost 6 bases and 7 bases respectively, with 16 bases between them. The CDR3 nucleotides are TGTGCCAGCAGCTCGACTAGTACGGGGGAGCAGTACTTC. Translated, it gives CASSSTSTGEQYF.